One T cell receptor (beta chain) is described in this entry. Its antigen is as yet unknown. This record belongs to a study of tumor-infiltrating lymphocytes in localized non-small cell lung cancer. The study, taken as a whole, reports: Different pieces of the same tissue went to different assays, confounding technical variation with intratumor heterogeneity.

Profiled with immunoSEQ multiplex PCR; TCRdb holds only in-frame clones, not every one. The sample consists of approximately 12,000 clones, just over 65% of them appearing once. The sequenced material came from uninvolved lung tissue not adjacent to the tumor. The TCR originated in a human donor with non-small cell lung cancer.

CDR3 residues: CASSGGGAGGRKTQYF. DNA of the CDR3: TGTGCCAGCAGCGGCGGGGGAGCGGGAGGTAGAAAGACCCAGTACTTC. The V gene is TRBV7-2, the J gene TRBJ2-5; 9 bases are a match to TRBD2. V lost 5 bases to trimming and J lost 6 bases; unmatched junction nucleotides: 13. CDR3 length equals 16 residues. CDR1 is SGHTA and CDR2 is FQGNSA in the germline V gene.